Ten or more counts support the clone carrying this TCR beta chain. Its antigen is undetermined. The record originates from a study of read filtering for tumor transcriptome and immune sequencing. Across the whole study: Mean patient age was approximately 71 years, range roughly 40 to 80; approximately 18 male, some 15 female. Overall study results and limits: Correlation between methods rose after single-read clonotypes were removed.

The library was built from about 0.4 ug RNA with molecular barcoded adaptors for alpha/delta and beta/gamma chains. TCRdb analysed the reads with MiXCR anew, one entry per CDR3 protein. The sample contains roughly 130,000 distinct CDR3 sequences, approximately 12% of which appear only once. With 4 bases removed from V and 3 bases from J, the gap between germline ends came to 9 bases. The CDR3 is made up of 14 amino acids. The germline V gene has CDR1 LGHDT and CDR2 YNNKEL (reference sequence). At the time of active disease, bone marrow was collected from every patient. The sequenced sample was a population of CD138-negative cells sorted from bone marrow. The sequence was collected from a donor at least 40 years old with multiple myeloma. The chain is built from TRBV3-1 and TRBJ1-4; no clear D. CDR3 loop: CASSPQRSNEKLFF. The CDR3 DNA is TGTGCCAGCAGCCCACAGAGATCTAATGAAAAACTGTTTTTT.